Sequencing of this TCR beta chain was carried out in a study of regulatory T cells in long-lasting Graves disease. Study context: Graves' patients diagnosed newly had used antithyroid drugs under 3 months. Study findings and constraints: It was peripheral blood alone, not thyroid tissue, that was studied.

Construction of TCR beta libraries relied on iRepertoire HTBI primers and on Arm-PCR targeting CDR3 regions. TCRdb redid the calling of the multiplex PCR reads with MiXCR, one entry per CDR3 protein. The table includes 350,000 to 500,000 distinct CDR3 sequences, 15% to 20% detected once. About this clonotype itself: The antigen remains undetermined.

Time point described: newly diagnosed GD, antithyroid drugs for less than 3 months. PBMC-extracted RNA yielded the TCR library. The data were also submitted as part of a second study, on T cells in Graves' hyperthyroidism and ophthalmopathy. That study adds: A lack of ophthalmopathy progression within 18 months defined stable Graves' hyperthyroidism.

The receptor was isolated from a woman aged 18-29 years with Graves disease. The sample was peripheral blood mononuclear cells (PBMCs), taken at new diagnosis, from a patient treated with antithyroid drugs.

DNA for the CDR3: TGTGCCAGCAGGGGAGGATTGGGACTAGCGGGAGAGCCCCAAGAGACCCAGTACTTC. This codes for CASRGGLGLAGEPQETQYF. The rearrangement uses TRBV27 and TRBJ2-5; TRBD2 agrees at 14 bases. Germline trimming cut 6 bases from V and 1 base from J; bases unmatched to any gene: 13. Germline CDR1 reads MNHEY; CDR2 reads SMNVEV (reference sequence). The CDR3 contains 19 residues.